This T cell receptor beta chain was obtained from a study of CD8+ T cells in alopecia areata. Findings of the study overall: Clonality was higher in lesional than normal scalp, especially in alopecia totalis/universalis. Persistence of many expanded lesional clones was seen in scalp and blood during tofacitinib.

Specified treatment: oral pan-JAK inhibitor, 5-10 mg twice daily. It was cDNA, reverse transcribed from extracted RNA, that served as the sequencing template. The method was immunoSEQ multiplex PCR; TCRdb's version includes in-frame clones alone and lacks a portion of them. The repertoire holds over 70,000 clones, with around 66% as singletons. CDR3 size: 13 residues. V trimming: 2 bases; J trimming: 6 bases; junction bases outside the gene matches: 6. Germline CDR1 is SQVTM and CDR2 is ANQGSEA. With respect to this clone: Its antigen is undetermined.

V is TRBV29-1 and J is TRBJ2-7, with 8 positions matching TRBD1. The sequence was obtained from a human donor with alopecia areata. The input for sequencing was CD8+ T cells sorted from blood, taken at week 24, from a patient treated with tofacitinib. The CDR3 DNA follows: TGCAGCGTTGAACCTCAGGGGGCCTCCGAGCAGTACTTC. Amino acid sequence: CSVEPQGASEQYF.